This T cell receptor delta chain emerged from a study of gamma-delta T cells after stem cell transplantation. Within the sample, this clone is hyperexpanded. The same CDR3 arises from other DNA sequences in this sample as well. TCRdb called clones anew from the RT-PCR reads with CATT. The table records approximately 1,400 delta-chain clones, 9.5% to 15% of them present only once. The clonotype was recovered from a human donor. It is not recorded whose cells these are; they may come from a transplant donor. The sequenced sample consisted of gamma-delta T cells.

The CDR3 DNA reads TGTGCCTGTGACACCGTCGGTGGACTGGGGGATACCGATAAACTCATCTTT. It yields the protein CACDTVGGLGDTDKLIF. This sequence joins TRDV2 and TRDJ1, with 10 bases that match TRDD3. In germline, CDR1 is GEAIGNYY, CDR2 EKD. The CDR3 extends over 17 amino acids. Trimming took 0 bases from V and 2 from J; bases not matched to a gene: 8.